Listed below are T cell receptor beta chains from one sample, sequenced in a study of OX40 agonist ivuxolimab in advanced cancers. TCRdb's copy holds only in-frame clones and misses some; the assay was immunoSEQ multiplex PCR. The data show about 70,000 clones, around 86% seen once. Sequenced material: CD4+ or CD8+ T cells sorted from blood, taken in a trial of the OX40 agonist ivuxolimab. Source of these receptors: an adult with an advanced solid tumor such as melanoma, head and neck, liver or kidney cancer. Both conserved end residues are part of each CDR3. D genes are given only for firm matches. For some rows the clone size is stated as once, few or many, or as a class when expanded; others skip it.

abundance: -; d_gene: -; j_gene: TRBJ1-2; v_gene: TRBV5-1; len: 14; CDR3aa: CASSMAGGNNGYTF; CDR3nt: TGCGCCAGCAGCATGGCCGGGGGTAATAATGGCTACACCTTC
abundance: -; d_gene: -; j_gene: TRBJ2-7; v_gene: TRBV7-2; len: 14; CDR3aa: CASSFDRQSYEQYF; CDR3nt: TGTGCCAGCAGCTTTGACAGACAGTCCTACGAGCAGTACTTC
abundance: once; d_gene: TRBD2; j_gene: TRBJ2-7; v_gene: TRBV5-4; len: 14; CDR3aa: CASSTGTSSYEQYF; CDR3nt: TGTGCCAGCAGCACCGGGACTAGCTCATACGAGCAGTACTTC
abundance: -; d_gene: -; j_gene: TRBJ1-1; v_gene: TRBV11-1; len: 11; CDR3aa: CASTQGSRAFF; CDR3nt: TGTGCCAGCACCCAGGGGTCACGAGCTTTCTTT
abundance: -; d_gene: -; j_gene: TRBJ1-3; v_gene: TRBV7-9; len: 16; CDR3aa: CASSSRTDMIGNTIYF; CDR3nt: TGTGCCAGCAGCTCCCGGACAGACATGATCGGAAACACCATATATTTT
abundance: -; d_gene: TRBD1; j_gene: TRBJ1-2; v_gene: TRBV5-4; len: 18; CDR3aa: CASSPGQGHGLANYGYTF; CDR3nt: TGTGCCAGCAGCCCAGGACAGGGCCACGGGTTAGCTAACTATGGCTACACCTTC
abundance: -; d_gene: TRBD1; j_gene: TRBJ1-2; v_gene: TRBV5-6; len: 15; CDR3aa: CAFQDRASLNYGYTF; CDR3nt: TGTGCCTTCCAGGACAGGGCGTCGCTTAACTATGGCTACACCTTC
abundance: -; d_gene: -; j_gene: TRBJ2-5; v_gene: TRBV6-5; len: 13; CDR3aa: CASSEDIRETQYF; CDR3nt: TGTGCCAGCAGCGAGGACATTCGGGAGACCCAGTACTTC
abundance: -; d_gene: TRBD1; j_gene: TRBJ1-1; v_gene: TRBV5-1; len: 14; CDR3aa: CASSLDRGEAEAFF; CDR3nt: TGCGCCAGCAGCTTGGACAGGGGGGAAGCTGAAGCTTTCTTT
abundance: -; d_gene: TRBD2; j_gene: TRBJ2-1; v_gene: TRBV5-4; len: 17; CDR3aa: CASSPRQTSSLYNEQFF; CDR3nt: TGTGCCAGCAGCCCTCGTCAGACTAGCTCCTTATACAATGAGCAGTTCTTC
abundance: once; d_gene: -; j_gene: TRBJ2-5; v_gene: TRBV5-6; len: 15; CDR3aa: CASSLWPDYQETQYF; CDR3nt: TGTGCCAGCAGCTTGTGGCCAGACTACCAAGAGACCCAGTACTTC
abundance: -; d_gene: -; j_gene: TRBJ1-4; v_gene: TRBV28; len: 16; CDR3aa: CASSLPGRSLGEKLFF; CDR3nt: TGTGCCAGCAGTTTACCGGGGAGATCCCTGGGAGAAAAACTGTTTTTT
abundance: -; d_gene: -; j_gene: TRBJ1-2; v_gene: TRBV5-1; len: 16; CDR3aa: CASSPTSPSRANGYTF; CDR3nt: TGCGCCAGCAGCCCGACGTCCCCTTCCAGAGCAAATGGCTACACCTTC
abundance: -; d_gene: -; j_gene: TRBJ1-1; v_gene: TRBV5-4; len: 14; CDR3aa: CASSPGVMNTEAFF; CDR3nt: TGTGCCAGCAGCCCTGGGGTGATGAACACTGAAGCTTTCTTT
abundance: -; d_gene: -; j_gene: TRBJ2-1; v_gene: TRBV7-8; len: 15; CDR3aa: CASSPLAGPYNEQFF; CDR3nt: TGTGCCAGCAGCCCCCTGGCGGGGCCCTACAATGAGCAGTTCTTC
abundance: few; d_gene: -; j_gene: TRBJ1-2; v_gene: TRBV10-3; len: 15; CDR3aa: CAISDRGIADYGYTF; CDR3nt: TGTGCCATCAGTGATCGGGGGATAGCGGACTATGGCTACACCTTC
abundance: -; d_gene: -; j_gene: TRBJ2-2; v_gene: TRBV27; len: 13; CDR3aa: CASRPLGTGELFF; CDR3nt: TGTGCCAGCCGACCCTTAGGGACCGGGGAGCTGTTTTTT
abundance: -; d_gene: TRBD1; j_gene: TRBJ2-2; v_gene: TRBV5-1; len: 15; CDR3aa: CASSNQGTGTGELFF; CDR3nt: TGCGCCAGCAGCAATCAAGGGACAGGGACCGGGGAGCTGTTTTTT
abundance: -; d_gene: -; j_gene: TRBJ2-7; v_gene: TRBV6-1; len: 15; CDR3aa: CASRHGILGAYEQYF; CDR3nt: TGTGCCAGCAGACACGGGATCCTAGGGGCCTACGAGCAGTACTTC
abundance: -; d_gene: TRBD1; j_gene: TRBJ1-3; v_gene: TRBV28; len: 15; CDR3aa: CASSLGQGRGLAIYF; CDR3nt: TGTGCCAGCAGTCTCGGACAGGGCCGGGGTTTGGCCATATATTTT
abundance: -; d_gene: TRBD2; j_gene: TRBJ2-1; v_gene: TRBV5-1; len: 16; CDR3aa: CASSSGTSGGLNEQFF; CDR3nt: TGCGCCAGCAGTTCCGGGACTAGCGGGGGCCTCAATGAGCAGTTCTTC
abundance: -; d_gene: TRBD2; j_gene: TRBJ2-3; v_gene: TRBV7-2; len: 16; CDR3aa: CASSLSSGGFQDTQYF; CDR3nt: TGTGCCAGCAGCTTATCTAGCGGGGGCTTTCAAGATACGCAGTATTTT
abundance: few; d_gene: -; j_gene: TRBJ2-2; v_gene: TRBV5-5; len: 15; CDR3aa: CASSSGSWSPGELFF; CDR3nt: TGTGCCAGCAGCTCCGGATCCTGGAGTCCCGGGGAGCTGTTTTTT
abundance: -; d_gene: -; j_gene: TRBJ1-6; v_gene: TRBV19; len: 12; CDR3aa: CASSDRYSPLHF; CDR3nt: TGTGCCAGTAGTGACAGGTATTCACCCCTCCACTTT
abundance: -; d_gene: -; j_gene: TRBJ1-3; v_gene: TRBV5-1; len: 15; CDR3aa: CASSLAGIPGNTIYF; CDR3nt: TGCGCCAGCAGCCTGGCAGGGATCCCTGGAAACACCATATATTTT
abundance: -; d_gene: -; j_gene: TRBJ1-5; v_gene: TRBV7-2; len: 15; CDR3aa: CASSRTHGLNQPQHF; CDR3nt: TGTGCCAGCAGCCGAACGCACGGATTAAATCAGCCCCAGCATTTT
abundance: -; d_gene: -; j_gene: TRBJ2-5; v_gene: TRBV2; len: 14; CDR3aa: CASSEAPGGETQYF; CDR3nt: TGTGCCAGCAGTGAAGCCCCCGGCGGGGAGACCCAGTACTTC
abundance: -; d_gene: TRBD2; j_gene: TRBJ2-7; v_gene: TRBV19; len: 15; CDR3aa: CASSIRGGGIYEQYF; CDR3nt: TGTGCCAGTAGTATAAGGGGCGGGGGGATTTACGAGCAGTACTTC
abundance: -; d_gene: -; j_gene: TRBJ2-5; v_gene: TRBV7-9; len: 15; CDR3aa: CASSPTGARKETQYF; CDR3nt: TGTGCCAGCAGCCCGACAGGAGCTCGTAAGGAGACCCAGTACTTC
abundance: -; d_gene: -; j_gene: TRBJ1-5; v_gene: TRBV10-3; len: 13; CDR3aa: CAISEAKGQPQHF; CDR3nt: TGTGCCATCAGTGAGGCGAAAGGGCAGCCCCAGCATTTT
abundance: -; d_gene: -; j_gene: TRBJ2-7; v_gene: TRBV9; len: 15; CDR3aa: CASSVGETVPYEQYF; CDR3nt: TGTGCCAGCAGCGTAGGGGAGACAGTTCCCTACGAGCAGTACTTC
abundance: -; d_gene: -; j_gene: TRBJ1-5; v_gene: TRBV2; len: 14; CDR3aa: CASSELGAEQPQHF; CDR3nt: TGTGCCAGCAGTGAACTAGGGGCGGAGCAGCCCCAGCATTTT
abundance: -; d_gene: TRBD1; j_gene: TRBJ2-5; v_gene: TRBV10-2; len: 14; CDR3aa: CAPIMDRGQETQYF; CDR3nt: TGCGCCCCTATCATGGACAGGGGGCAAGAGACCCAGTACTTC
abundance: -; d_gene: TRBD2; j_gene: TRBJ2-1; v_gene: TRBV9; len: 20; CDR3aa: CASSVGSWLAGKSSYNEQFF; CDR3nt: TGTGCCAGCAGCGTCGGGTCATGGCTAGCGGGGAAGAGCTCCTACAATGAGCAGTTCTTC
abundance: -; d_gene: TRBD2; j_gene: TRBJ2-3; v_gene: TRBV5-1; len: 16; CDR3aa: CASSPMTSGGTDTQYF; CDR3nt: TGCGCCAGCAGCCCCATGACTAGCGGGGGCACAGATACGCAGTATTTT
abundance: -; d_gene: -; j_gene: TRBJ2-7; v_gene: TRBV7-3; len: 15; CDR3aa: CASSLWGRPSYEQYF; CDR3nt: TGTGCCAGCAGCTTGTGGGGGCGGCCTAGTTACGAGCAGTACTTC
abundance: -; d_gene: -; j_gene: TRBJ2-2; v_gene: TRBV7-3; len: 19; CDR3aa: CASSLMVSVTESNTGELFF; CDR3nt: TGTGCCAGCAGCTTAATGGTATCTGTAACAGAATCGAACACCGGGGAGCTGTTTTTT
abundance: once; d_gene: -; j_gene: TRBJ1-5; v_gene: TRBV4-1; len: 17; CDR3aa: CASTREGGLFRNQPQHF; CDR3nt: TGCGCCAGCACCCGCGAGGGGGGCCTTTTCAGGAATCAGCCCCAGCATTTT
abundance: -; d_gene: TRBD1; j_gene: TRBJ2-7; v_gene: TRBV5-1; len: 14; CDR3aa: CASSLGTGAYEQYF; CDR3nt: TGCGCCAGCAGCTTGGGGACAGGCGCCTACGAGCAGTACTTC
abundance: once; d_gene: -; j_gene: TRBJ2-3; v_gene: TRBV30; len: 14; CDR3aa: CAWTHTRNTDTQYF; CDR3nt: TGTGCCTGGACCCACACGAGAAACACAGATACGCAGTATTTT
abundance: once; d_gene: -; j_gene: TRBJ1-1; v_gene: TRBV5-1; len: 13; CDR3aa: CASSLDVQTEAFF; CDR3nt: TGCGCCAGCAGCTTGGATGTGCAGACTGAAGCTTTCTTT
abundance: -; d_gene: TRBD1; j_gene: TRBJ2-5; v_gene: TRBV27; len: 16; CDR3aa: CASSSYGTGKQETQYF; CDR3nt: TGTGCCAGCAGTTCATACGGGACAGGCAAACAAGAGACCCAGTACTTC
abundance: few; d_gene: -; j_gene: TRBJ1-5; v_gene: TRBV6-5; len: 14; CDR3aa: CASSPGAGNQPQHF; CDR3nt: TGTGCCAGCAGTCCCGGGGCTGGTAATCAGCCCCAGCATTTT
abundance: -; d_gene: -; j_gene: TRBJ2-1; v_gene: TRBV6-6; len: 13; CDR3aa: CASSYPPNNEQFF; CDR3nt: TGTGCCAGCAGTTACCCCCCTAACAATGAGCAGTTCTTC
abundance: -; d_gene: -; j_gene: TRBJ1-1; v_gene: TRBV19; len: 14; CDR3aa: CASSIVFGKTEAFF; CDR3nt: TGTGCCAGTAGTATAGTCTTTGGGAAAACTGAAGCTTTCTTT
abundance: -; d_gene: -; j_gene: TRBJ1-2; v_gene: TRBV28; len: 14; CDR3aa: CASSLMKAVYGYTF; CDR3nt: TGTGCCAGCAGTTTGATGAAGGCGGTCTATGGCTACACCTTC
abundance: -; d_gene: TRBD2; j_gene: TRBJ2-4; v_gene: TRBV11-2; len: 19; CDR3aa: CASSLVGLAGGLAKNIQYF; CDR3nt: TGTGCCAGCAGCTTAGTTGGACTAGCGGGGGGGCTAGCCAAAAACATTCAGTACTTC
abundance: -; d_gene: TRBD2; j_gene: TRBJ2-1; v_gene: TRBV5-5; len: 15; CDR3aa: CASSRRGGDYNEQFF; CDR3nt: TGTGCCAGCAGCCGCCGGGGAGGGGACTACAATGAGCAGTTCTTC
abundance: -; d_gene: -; j_gene: TRBJ2-7; v_gene: TRBV28; len: 17; CDR3aa: CASSLGGWKGSSYEQYF; CDR3nt: TGTGCCAGCAGTTTAGGGGGGTGGAAGGGGAGCTCCTACGAGCAGTACTTC
abundance: -; d_gene: -; j_gene: TRBJ1-3; v_gene: TRBV28; len: 13; CDR3aa: CASSRPQLSAIYF; CDR3nt: TGTGCCAGCAGCAGACCCCAGCTGAGCGCCATATATTTT
abundance: few; d_gene: TRBD1; j_gene: TRBJ1-1; v_gene: TRBV10-1; len: 19; CDR3aa: CASSDSNSWTGGQYTEAFF; CDR3nt: TGCGCCAGCAGTGACTCCAATTCATGGACAGGGGGCCAATACACTGAAGCTTTCTTT
abundance: -; d_gene: TRBD1; j_gene: TRBJ1-1; v_gene: TRBV6-1; len: 15; CDR3aa: CASLRGTGAYTEAFF; CDR3nt: TGTGCCAGCCTCCGAGGGACAGGGGCATACACTGAAGCTTTCTTT
abundance: -; d_gene: -; j_gene: TRBJ1-5; v_gene: TRBV30; len: 14; CDR3aa: CAWSVRAHNQPQHF; CDR3nt: TGTGCCTGGAGTGTACGGGCCCACAATCAGCCCCAGCATTTT
abundance: -; d_gene: -; j_gene: TRBJ2-4; v_gene: TRBV15; len: 16; CDR3aa: CATSRKGILAKNIQYF; CDR3nt: TGTGCCACCAGCAGAAAAGGCATCCTAGCCAAAAACATTCAGTACTTC
abundance: -; d_gene: -; j_gene: TRBJ2-5; v_gene: TRBV5-5; len: 17; CDR3aa: CASSLSGAGPIVETQYF; CDR3nt: TGTGCCAGCAGCTTGTCAGGAGCAGGCCCCATAGTGGAGACCCAGTACTTC